This T cell receptor beta chain was sequenced for a study of shared clonotypes between healthy human individuals. Germline V lookup: CDR1 MNHEY, CDR2 SVGAGI. This CDR3 is built from 15 residues. Trimming cost V 2 bases and J 5 bases, with 12 bases left between them. Sequencing was performed with immunoSEQ multiplex PCR; in TCRdb, only in-frame clones are kept and a portion is missing. The sample lists about 2.4 million clones, more than 80% occurring once. Adults of Caucasian background living in Nashville, Tennessee made up all donors. Study-wide findings and caveats: A reduction in generation probabilities was seen for non-shared clonotypes relative to those shared by all four donors. For naive CD4 cells, 4% to 5% of clonotypes were shared across a few donors. The sole specimen, blood, was sampled, and tissue repertoires likely differ.

Notes on this clone: Its antigen is currently unknown.

The gene calls are TRBV6-5 and TRBJ1-4; D might be TRBD1 (5 bases). The receptor comes from a man younger than 35 in good health. Sequencing input: naive CD4+ T cells sorted from blood. The subset was: CD45RA+ positively selected. The CDR3 reads CASSYSGTSNEKLFF. The CDR3 coding sequence is TGTGCCAGCAGTTACAGCGGGACCTCCAATGAAAAACTGTTTTTT.